Below are 7 T cell receptor beta chains sequenced from a single sample in a study of cytomegalovirus exposure and HLA in healthy donors. In the PCR, 60 Vbeta and 13 Jbeta primers were used. Clones were read by immunoSEQ multiplex PCR, and TCRdb kept only the in-frame ones, dropping some. The table lists 150,000 or so clones, approximately 80% of them singletons. Sequenced input: PBMCs. The receptors were sampled from a man aged 50-59 years in good health and CMV-seropositive.

In this sample, this clone is medium-sized (0.01 to 0.1%). J is TRBJ2-6 and V is TRBV11-2; no reliable D call. Germline V gene lookup returns CDR1 SGHAT and CDR2 FQNNGV. CDR3 size: 14 residues. V dropped 4 bases and J dropped 0 bases, with 4 bases sitting between them. Here the CDR3 reads CASSSISGANVLTF. The CDR3 coding sequence is TGTGCCAGCAGCTCAATCTCTGGGGCCAACGTCCTGACTTTC.

V gene TRBV18 combines with J gene TRBJ1-2, with 7 bases lining up with TRBD1. CDR3 length equals 13 residues. From germline, CDR1 is KGHSH and CDR2 LQKENI. Germline trimming cut 6 bases from V and 2 bases from J; bases unmatched to any gene: 3. CDR3 sequence: CASSRDSNYGYTF. The CDR3 bases are TGTGCCAGCTCGCGGGACAGCAACTATGGCTACACCTTC.

About this clone: At one of its ends the junction is not consistent with the germline gene, which may arise from a read error. The rearrangement joins TRBV29-1 to TRBJ1-1; D is possibly TRBD1 (5 bases). Germline assignment: CDR1 SQVTM and CDR2 ANQGSEA. This CDR3 is 10 amino acids long. The CDR3 here is CSVEGQGILF. Here the CDR3 DNA reads TGCAGCGTTGAAGGGCAGGGCATTCTCTTT.

This chain joins TRBV27 and TRBJ2-6; possibly TRBD1 for D (5 bases). CDR1 is MNHEY and CDR2 is SMNVEV in the germline V gene (reference sequence). This CDR3 is built from 18 residues. V shed 1 base and J shed 0 bases, with 13 bases lying between them. Here the CDR3 reads CASSLWPGAASGANVLTF. DNA for the CDR3: TGTGCCAGCAGTTTATGGCCTGGGGCGGCCTCTGGGGCCAACGTCCTGACTTTC. Full variable domain (rest looked up from reference TRBV27 and TRBJ2-6): EAQVTQNPRYLITVTGKKLTVTCSQNMNHEYMSWYRQDPGLGLRQIYYSMNVEVTDKGDVPEGYKVSRKEKRNFPLILESPSPNQTSLYFCASSLWPGAASGANVLTFGAGSRLTVL.

The chain uses TRBV19 and TRBJ2-4; 9 nucleotides line up with TRBD2. The length of the CDR3 is 16 residues. In germline, CDR1 is LNHDA, CDR2 SQIVND (reference sequence). Trimming took 7 bases from V and 5 from J; bases not matched to a gene: 12. CDR3 DNA: TGTGCCAGTACAAATCTACCCGGGACTAGCCAAAACATTCAGTACTTC. The encoded protein is CASTNLPGTSQNIQYF.

The CDR3 DNA reads as TGCGCCAGCAGCTCACTAGCGGGAGGTAATGGGGAGCAGTTCTTC. Its protein product is CASSSLAGGNGEQFF. The chain uses TRBV5-1 and TRBJ2-1, with 12 bases matching TRBD2. Trimming took 3 bases from V and 10 from J; bases not matched to a gene: 8. This CDR3 region has 15 residues. Germline assignment: CDR1 SGHRS and CDR2 YFSETQ.

The chain uses TRBV29-1 and TRBJ2-2, with TRBD2 matching over 9 bases. The V and J ends lost 4 bases and 4 bases, in that order; junction bases with no gene match: 4. This CDR3 is 14 amino acids long. Germline V gives CDR1 SQVTM, CDR2 ANQGSEA. CDR3 sequence reads: CSVVGTSSTGELFF. The CDR3 DNA reads as TGCAGCGTTGTAGGGACTAGCTCCACCGGGGAGCTGTTTTTT.